These 23 T cell receptor beta chains share one sample of origin, sequenced in a study of shared clonotypes between healthy human individuals. Libraries were prepared by immunoSEQ multiplex PCR; TCRdb keeps only in-frame clonotypes and omits some of them. This sample has a few million clones, with about 92% found just once. The sample consisted of naive CD4+ T cells sorted from blood. Subset defined: CD45RA+ positively selected. These receptor sequences come from a man between 18 and 29 years old in good health.

V and J are TRBV29-1 and TRBJ2-3, with TRBD2 matching over 8 bases. V dropped 6 bases and J dropped 0; count of bases not matched to a gene: 5. The V gene's germline CDR1 is SQVTM and CDR2 ANQGSEA. CDR3 length: 14 amino acids. CDR3 in DNA: TGCAGCGTGAAAGCGGGGGTTAGCACAGATACGCAGTATTTT. It translates to CSVKAGVSTDTQYF.

This chain links TRBV7-2 with TRBJ2-1, with TRBD1 identical over 7 bases. Germline trimming cut 5 bases from V and 2 bases from J; bases unmatched to any gene: 6. Germline assignment: CDR1 SGHTA and CDR2 FQGNSA. The CDR3 is 15 residues long. The CDR3 coding sequence is TGTGCCAGCAGCCCCCGACAGGGAACCTACAATGAGCAGTTCTTC. Encoded protein: CASSPRQGTYNEQFF.

The V call is TRBV29-1, the J call TRBJ1-2; 11 bases are shared with TRBD1. The CDR3 runs 12 residues. The J segment lost 7 bases and the V segment lost 7 bases, leaving 5 bases of the junction unmatched. Germline assignment: CDR1 SQVTM and CDR2 ANQGSEA. DNA of the CDR3: TGCAGCGGTGGGACAGGGGGGCTTGGCTACACCTTC. Protein: CSGGTGGLGYTF. Combining the CDR3 with reference TRBV29-1 and TRBJ1-2 gives the whole variable domain SAVISQKPSRDICQRGTSLTIQCQVDSQVTMMFWYRQQPGQSLTLIATANQGSEATYESGFVIDKFPISRPNLTFSTLTVSNMSPEDSSIYLCSGGTGGLGYTFGSGTRLTVV.

This clone was counted a single time. V and J are TRBV11-3 and TRBJ1-1, with 8 bases that match TRBD1. The CDR3 extends over 19 amino acids. Per the germline V gene, CDR1 is SGHNT and CDR2 is YENEEA. V dropped 1 base and J dropped 0; count of bases not matched to a gene: 13. The CDR3 region is CASSLAGTGCLKLNTEAFF. CDR3 nucleotide sequence: TGTGCCAGCAGCTTAGCTGGGACAGGATGCTTGAAGCTGAACACTGAAGCTTTCTTT.

The chain is built from TRBV7-9 and TRBJ2-7, with TRBD1 identical over 7 bases. Germline loops: CDR1 SEHNR, CDR2 FQNEAQ (reference sequence). V lost 8 bases to trimming and J lost 0 bases; unmatched junction nucleotides: 4. CDR3 size: 13 residues. The DNA of the CDR3 is TGTGCCAGCGGCAGGGACAGCTCCTACGAGCAGTACTTC. This encodes CASGRDSSYEQYF. Full variable domain (outside the CDR3, taken from reference TRBV7-9 and TRBJ2-7): DTGVSQNPRHKITKRGQNVTFRCDPISEHNRLYWYRQTLGQGPEFLTYFQNEAQLEKSRLLSDRFSAERPKGSFSTLEIQRTEQGDSAMYLCASGRDSSYEQYFGPGTRLTVT.

The chain links TRBV28 to TRBJ2-5; D is unclear. Looked up from germline, CDR1 is MDHEN and CDR2 is SYDVKM. The CDR3 is 13 residues long. Trimming took 6 bases from V and 5 from J, leaving 13 bases between them. The CDR3 region has the DNA TGTGCCAGCAGCCAGGCCTACCGGGAGACCCAGTACTTC. Protein: CASSQAYRETQYF.

The gene calls are TRBV6-5 and TRBJ1-3; D gene uncertain. Germline V gene data show CDR1 as MNHEY and CDR2 as SVGAGI. CDR3 length equals 13 residues. The CDR3 bases are TGTGCGTCTTCCCGGACCTCTGGAAACACCATATATTTT. Amino acids: CASSRTSGNTIYF.

The chain has TRBV5-8 and TRBJ1-5; possibly TRBD1 for D (6 bases). The germline V gene encodes CDR1 SGHTS and CDR2 YDEGEE. The CDR3 runs to 17 residues. V lost 3 bases and J 0 bases, leaving 16 bases between the germline ends. CDR3 residues: CASSSGQGSYSNQPQHF. The CDR3 DNA is TGTGCCAGCAGCTCCGGGCAGGGGTCCTATAGCAATCAGCCCCAGCATTTT.

The CDR3 sequence is CASRGNPSTDTQYF. CDR3 DNA sequence: TGCGCCAGCAGAGGGAACCCTAGCACAGATACGCAGTATTTT. The chain carries TRBV5-1 and TRBJ2-3; no definite D call. This CDR3 is 14 amino acids long. The germline V and J ends were trimmed by 5 bases and 0 bases, with 10 bases remaining between them. Germline loops: CDR1 SGHRS, CDR2 YFSETQ.

The rearrangement links TRBV7-2 to TRBJ2-1, with a weak D call TRBD2 (5 bases). CDR1 and CDR2 from the germline V gene are SGHTA and FQGNSA. The CDR3 consists of 15 residues. Trimming cost V 2 bases and J 1 base, with 9 bases left between them. Here the CDR3 reads CASSLIQRSYNEQFF. For the CDR3, the DNA is TGTGCCAGCAGCTTAATCCAGCGGTCCTACAATGAGCAGTTCTTC.

The chain couples TRBV9 to TRBJ2-2; possibly TRBD1 for D (6 bases). With 3 bases removed from V and 5 bases from J, the gap between germline ends came to 17 bases. The germline gives CDR1 SGDLS, CDR2 YYNGEE. There are 16 residues in the CDR3. CDR3 amino acids: CASSGVIGGPTGELFF. CDR3 bases: TGTGCCAGCAGCGGGGTCATTGGGGGCCCAACCGGGGAGCTGTTTTTT.

This sequence joins TRBV30 and TRBJ1-6; a possible D gene is TRBD1 (5 bases). The CDR3 runs 13 residues. V lost 3 bases, J lost 6 bases, and 9 bases lay in between. Germline loops: CDR1 GTSNPN, CDR2 SVGIG (reference sequence). The CDR3 DNA is TGTGCCTGGAGCAGGGAACTTAATTCACCCCTCCACTTT. Its protein product is CAWSRELNSPLHF.

The chain recombines TRBV2 with TRBJ2-5, with 10 bases matching TRBD2. V lost 0 bases to trimming and J lost 5 bases; unmatched junction nucleotides: 18. The CDR3 runs 20 residues. Germline assignment: CDR1 SNHLY and CDR2 FYNNEI. The CDR3 protein is CASSEAFGFSGRRVGETQYF. In DNA form, the CDR3 reads TGTGCCAGCAGTGAAGCCTTTGGTTTTAGCGGGAGGCGGGTCGGGGAGACCCAGTACTTC.

This chain joins TRBV15 and TRBJ1-5, with no clear D. The germline gives CDR1 LNHNV, CDR2 YYDKDF (reference sequence). Trimming took off 0 bases at V and 7 bases at J, with 10 bases between the two ends. The CDR3 is made up of 14 amino acids. The CDR3 reads CATSRDIGRQPQHF. The CDR3 DNA follows: TGTGCCACCAGCAGAGATATCGGGAGACAGCCCCAGCATTTT. The whole variable domain, remainder taken from reference TRBV15 and TRBJ1-5, is DAMVIQNPRYQVTQFGKPVTLSCSQTLNHNVMYWYQQKSSQAPKLLFHYYDKDFNNEADTPDNFQSRRPNTSFCFLDIRSPGLGDTAMYLCATSRDIGRQPQHFGDGTRLSIL.

This clone has just a few counts. The CDR3 loop reads CASSTGRSPLHF. The CDR3 DNA follows: TGTGCCAGCTCAACAGGGAGGTCACCCCTCCACTTT. The J gene is TRBJ1-6, the V gene TRBV18, with TRBD1 as a possible D gene (6 bases). Germline V gives CDR1 KGHSH, CDR2 LQKENI. V lost 5 bases and J 10 bases, leaving 9 bases between the germline ends. This CDR3 comprises 12 residues.

This rearrangement joins TRBV2 to TRBJ2-5, with 7 nucleotides matching TRBD2. Losses at the gene ends were 4 bases for V and 2 bases for J; bases not matched to a gene: 4. This CDR3 spans 14 amino acids. CDR1 is SNHLY and CDR2 is FYNNEI in the germline V gene. CDR3 sequence (DNA): TGTGCCAGCAGTGGGGGGGGTAAACAAGAGACCCAGTACTTC. It yields the protein CASSGGGKQETQYF.

In its sample, this clone was seen once. The chain couples TRBV9 to TRBJ2-5, with 11 bases aligning to TRBD2. The V segment lost 0 bases and the J segment 3 bases; nucleotides outside the gene matches: 4. The length of the CDR3 is 16 residues. Germline values: CDR1 SGDLS, CDR2 YYNGEE. The CDR3 sequence: CASSVGLAGGKETQYF. The CDR3 DNA sequence: TGTGCCAGCAGCGTAGGATTAGCGGGAGGGAAAGAGACCCAGTACTTC. The full variable domain, in which reference TRBV9 and TRBJ2-5 provide the parts outside the CDR3, is DSGVTQTPKHLITATGQRVTLRCSPRSGDLSVYWYQQSLDQGLQFLIQYYNGEERAKGNILERFSAQQFPDLHSELNLSSLELGDSALYFCASSVGLAGGKETQYFGPGTRLLVL.

CDR3 DNA: TGCGCCAGCAGCTTGGGAACAGGGGGGAGTACCTACGAGCAGTACTTC. Translation: CASSLGTGGSTYEQYF. The chain recombines TRBV5-1 with TRBJ2-7, with 8 positions matching TRBD1. In germline, CDR1 is SGHRS, CDR2 YFSETQ. This CDR3 contains 16 residues. Losses at the gene ends were 0 bases for V and 2 bases for J; bases not matched to a gene: 7.

The CDR3 region is CASSQGDTSKGGYTF. CDR3 sequence (DNA): TGTGCCAGCTCACAAGGGGACACGTCAAAAGGAGGCTACACCTTC. This chain links TRBV18 with TRBJ1-2; weak D call: TRBD1 (6 bases). Looked up from germline, CDR1 is KGHSH and CDR2 is LQKENI. Trimming left V 4 bases short and J 8 bases short, with 20 bases between. The CDR3 extends over 15 amino acids.

The chain is built from TRBV4-3 and TRBJ2-3, with D perhaps matching TRBD2 (5 bases). This CDR3 is built from 18 residues. V dropped 1 base and J dropped 0 bases, with 17 bases sitting between them. CDR1 is LGHNA and CDR2 is YSLEER in the germline V gene. CDR3 protein: CASSQGIGSGLSTDTQYF. The CDR3 nucleotides are TGCGCCAGCAGCCAAGGAATAGGTTCGGGGTTAAGCACAGATACGCAGTATTTT.

V gene TRBV10-3 combines with J gene TRBJ2-5; 9 positions match TRBD1. Germline lookup yields CDR1 ENHRY and CDR2 SYGVKD. This CDR3 has 13 residues. V lost 6 bases to trimming and J lost 5 bases; unmatched junction nucleotides: 4. The chain's CDR3 is CAISQDRGETQYF. DNA of the CDR3: TGTGCCATCAGCCAGGACAGGGGCGAGACCCAGTACTTC.

The chain has TRBV7-2 and TRBJ1-2; 8 positions match TRBD1. V gave up 2 bases and J gave up 5 bases; unmatched junction bases: 7. CDR3 length: 15 residues. Germline-derived CDR1 and CDR2 are SGHTA and FQGNSA. CDR3 in DNA: TGTGCCAGCAGCTTATCGACAGGGGATAAGTATGGCTACACCTTC. Translated: CASSLSTGDKYGYTF.

This rearrangement joins TRBV5-4 to TRBJ2-7; D not resolved. V shed 0 bases and J shed 1 base, with 8 bases lying between them. There are 14 residues in the CDR3. CDR1 and CDR2 from the germline V gene are SGHNT and YYREEE (reference sequence). CDR3 in DNA: TGTGCCAGCAGCTTGGCCCCAGAGTCCTACGAGCAGTACTTC. The encoded protein is CASSLAPESYEQYF.